The sequence of this T cell receptor beta chain was determined in a study of Graves' ophthalmopathy and Graves' hyperthyroidism. The sequenced template was RNA, covering the TCR beta CDR3 region. RT-PCR was first run with HTBI primers, then multiplex PCR in a second round. TCRdb reanalysed the multiplex PCR reads using MiXCR and keeps one entry per CDR3 protein. This table holds hundreds of thousands of distinct CDR3 sequences, about 20% found once. Trimming removed 3 bases at V and 5 bases at J, with 11 bases between. This CDR3 is built from 13 residues. General study points: Blood repertoires reportedly contained most expanded thyroid clonotypes above 0.001 frequency.

Diagnostic conclusions were grounded in clinical symptoms, serum thyroxine, TRAb, thyroid ultrasound and orbital computed tomography. As concerns this clonotype: The antigen is undetermined.

This receptor was identified in a woman in her late teens or twenties with stable Graves' hyperthyroidism. Some clones in this sample may be carry-over from other donors' samples. V usage is TRBV12-3 or TRBV12-4 and J usage is TRBJ2-7, with D tentatively TRBD1 (5 bases). The sequencing sample was made of peripheral blood. CDR3 amino acids: CASSFRQGHEQYF. The CDR3 nucleotides are TGTGCCAGCAGTTTCCGCCAGGGCCACGAGCAGTACTTC.